The present entry profiles one TCR beta chain with its context. There is no known antigen for this receptor. Base qualities are not provided; no much larger clone lies one nucleotide away. Measured from the cysteine to the phenylalanine, the CDR3 is 17 residues long. Only the CDR3 portion is preserved as DNA: 51 bases, with reading frame beginning at the first base. The CDR1 and CDR2 encoded by the germline V gene are LGHNA and YSLEER. V lost 3 bases and J lost 3 bases, and the count of bases not matched to a germline gene is 10. Patients with hyperthyroidism were aged 18 to 65 years, had been newly diagnosed, and had a disease duration of less than 2 months. Patients with other autoimmune diseases, uncontrolled infections, pregnancy or lactation were excluded. Clinical symptoms, serum thyroxine, TRAb, thyroid ultrasound and orbital computed tomography were used for diagnosis. Trizol reagent was used to extract the total RNA, and its quality was then checked on an Agilent 2100 Bioanalyzer.

This entry comes from a study of Graves' ophthalmopathy and Graves' hyperthyroidism (dated by TCRdb to 2016 to 2019). Background for the entire study: A patient counted as having stable hyperthyroidism if there was no progression to ophthalmopathy within 18 months of follow-up. An independent validation cohort was composed of 18 hyperthyroidism patients and 17 patients who later progressed from hyperthyroidism to ophthalmopathy. In total, 135 blood samples were TCR-sequenced: 43 ophthalmopathy, roughly 80 hyperthyroidism and roughly 17 hyperthyroidism-to-ophthalmopathy patients. In five or six hyperthyroidism patients, T-cell repertoires of thyroid tissue and blood were compared. Following sampling, methimazole starting at 30 mg daily was administered to hyperthyroidism patients, and high-dose intravenous methylprednisolone was administered to ophthalmopathy patients. To explore V-J signatures that distinguish ophthalmopathy from hyperthyroidism, a discovery set of about a hundred patients was enrolled, made up of approximately 45 with ophthalmopathy and 57 with stable hyperthyroidism. The study used TCR beta repertoire signatures to distinguish Graves' ophthalmopathy from Graves' hyperthyroidism and to predict progression to ophthalmopathy.

Here is what the overall study found, with its caveats: In validation, the model predicted ophthalmopathy progression with about 71% sensitivity and roughly 72% specificity; 12 predicted patients were CT-confirmed with GO in a median of around 6.5 months. Most expanded thyroid clonotypes with a frequency above 0.001 also appeared in blood, which suggests that blood repertoires may reflect the immune response in the thyroid. No statistical method was used to predetermine the sample size, and group allocation was not hidden from the investigators. The 13-signature model separated ophthalmopathy from stable hyperthyroidism with approximately 85% sensitivity and 81.08% specificity in cross-validation, and 80%/75% in the test set.

For repertoire sequencing, TCR beta CDR3 regions were amplified from RNA transcripts. A first-round RT-PCR used HTBI primers with the Qiagen OneStep RT-PCR kit, followed by a second-round multiplex PCR, size selection and purification. Sequencing of the libraries was carried out on an Illumina HiSeq2000 in paired-end mode with 100 bp reads. As for the authors' bioinformatics: Reads were processed with SOAPnuke, discarding reads with adapters, uncalled bases, mean Phred below 15, or no exact constant-primer or identifier match. High-quality paired reads were merged with COPE v1.2.5. Clonotypes were defined as unique nucleotide sequences and were aligned to IMGT TRB V, D and J references using MiTCR v1.1. The analysis was limited to V-J combinations with a frequency above 0.0001, which together covered approximately 99% of repertoires. For each V-J combination, a TCR clonal expansion and chaos score was defined as the ratio of F50 clonal expansion to chaos observed in the TCRdist matrix. Features were reduced by Welch's t-statistics and random forest to over 10 V-J combinations, which fed a naive Bayes classifier. The similarity between thyroid and blood repertoires was quantified using the Morisita-Horn index. TCRdb cleaned the public reads at Q25 with fastp, built clones with MiXCR and kept in-frame beta chains. For every CDR3 protein sequence, its rows merge into one entry that carries the most common genes and DNA. In this record, the V and J calls reflect TCRdb's handling and not the investigators' own analysis. Counted in this sample were over a million distinct CDR3 sequences; about two fifths of them appeared once. The ten largest clones take up roughly 10% of the sample.

This receptor chain uses TRBV4-3 and TRBJ1-2; 10 central bases correspond to TRBD1. Sequenced: peripheral blood or thyroid tissue (not recorded which). The origin of this receptor is an adult man with Graves' hyperthyroidism. The sequenced DNA: TGCGCCAGCAGCCACCCGGGGGGGGACAGGGGACACTATGGCTACACCTTC. Its translation is CASSHPGGDRGHYGYTF.